This T cell receptor beta chain was retrieved from a study of cytomegalovirus exposure and HLA in healthy donors. Each of the donors was a healthy bone marrow donor. PCR used 60 Vbeta primers and 13 Jbeta primers. The repertoire was sequenced with immunoSEQ multiplex PCR; TCRdb's copy has only in-frame clones and lacks some. The table includes roughly 140,000 clones, about 82% detected once. The CDR3 is 15 residues long. V was pared by 5 bases and J by 0 bases, with 3 bases of the junction left unmatched. Germline V gives CDR1 SGHVS, CDR2 FNYEAQ. Study results and caveats: There were some V segments, including TRBV6-2 and TRBV6-3, excluded as indistinguishable. V- and J-gene trimming of TCR beta was linked (in a later analysis) to a missense DCLRE1C variant. Presence/absence analyses treated sequencing depth as roughly uniform across donors.

Concerning this clone itself: Its antigen is as yet unknown.

This chain connects TRBV7-6 to TRBJ2-1; 8 bases agree with TRBD2. The TCR sequence derives from a male donor in good health and CMV-seronegative. Sequencing was done on a sample of PBMCs. CDR3 loop: CASSQSGGSYNEQFF. Written as DNA, the CDR3 is TGTGCCAGCAGCCAAAGCGGGGGCTCCTACAATGAGCAGTTCTTC.